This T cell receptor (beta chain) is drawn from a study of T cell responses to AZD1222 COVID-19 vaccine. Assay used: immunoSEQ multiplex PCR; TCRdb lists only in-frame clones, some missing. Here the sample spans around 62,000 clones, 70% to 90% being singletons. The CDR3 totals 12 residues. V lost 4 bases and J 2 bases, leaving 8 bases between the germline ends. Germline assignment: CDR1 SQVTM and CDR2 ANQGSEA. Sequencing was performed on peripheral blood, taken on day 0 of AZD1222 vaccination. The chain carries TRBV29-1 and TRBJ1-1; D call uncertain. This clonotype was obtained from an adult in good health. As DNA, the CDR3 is TGCAGCGTTGGAAACATAAACACTGAAGCTTTCTTT. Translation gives CSVGNINTEAFF. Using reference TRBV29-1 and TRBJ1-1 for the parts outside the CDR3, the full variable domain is SAVISQKPSRDICQRGTSLTIQCQVDSQVTMMFWYRQQPGQSLTLIATANQGSEATYESGFVIDKFPISRPNLTFSTLTVSNMSPEDSSIYLCSVGNINTEAFFGQGTRLTVV.